A selection of T cell receptor beta chains follows, all from one sample in a study of T-cell reconstitution after alpha-beta-depleted transplantation in children. Each CDR3 protein is one row after TCRdb ran MiXCR on the PCR reads. The table includes around 130,000 distinct CDR3 sequences, about 9.9% detected once. The sequencing here drew on PBMCs, mostly from graft donor cells, taken 180 days after TCRalphabeta/CD19-depleted stem cell transplant. These receptors were taken from a girl in the first two years of life who had a stem cell transplant for combined immunodeficiency, so the T cells may come from the graft donor. Both conserved end residues are part of each CDR3. The order of the fields is J gene, D gene, V gene, clone size, CDR3 protein, CDR3 DNA. The D gene is left open where the match is weak. Clone size, where shown, is once, few, many, or a class for clones that have expanded.

TRBJ1-5	NA	TRBV18	few	CASSPQAGPNQPQHF	TGTGCCAGCTCACCACAGGCAGGGCCCAATCAGCCCCAGCATTTT
TRBJ2-1	TRBD2	TRBV9	NA	CASSIRLANNEQFF	TGTGCCAGCAGCATACGACTAGCCAACAATGAGCAGTTCTTC
TRBJ2-5	TRBD2	TRBV3-1	many	CASSQDISGEETQYF	TGTGCCAGCAGCCAAGACATCAGCGGGGAAGAGACCCAGTACTTC
TRBJ2-5	NA	TRBV20-1	few	CSAPRQRETQYF	TGCAGTGCCCCTAGACAGCGAGAGACCCAGTACTTC
TRBJ1-6	TRBD1	TRBV19	NA	CASNPTGGSPLHF	TGTGCCAGTAATCCGACAGGGGGTTCACCCCTCCACTTT
TRBJ2-2	TRBD1	TRBV20-1	few	CSARDLGGANTGELFF	TGCAGTGCTAGAGATCTAGGGGGCGCGAACACCGGGGAGCTGTTTTTT
TRBJ2-7	NA	TRBV5-1	many	CASSFQGGQSYEQYF	TGCGCCAGCAGCTTCCAAGGCGGACAATCCTACGAGCAGTACTTC
TRBJ2-3	NA	TRBV30	few	CAWRIGATQYF	TGTGCCTGGAGGATTGGGGCTACGCAGTATTTT
TRBJ1-2	TRBD1	TRBV12-3/TRBV12-4	NA	CASSQGGQIYTF	TGTGCCAGCAGCCAGGGGGGGCAGATTTACACCTTC
TRBJ2-7	NA	TRBV7-8	few	CASSLHYGSFSYEQYF	TGTGCCAGCAGCTTGCATTACGGTTCCTTCTCTTACGAGCAGTACTTC
TRBJ2-7	NA	TRBV11-2	NA	CASSSYPGTTYEQYF	TGTGCCAGCAGCTCCTATCCCGGGACCACCTACGAGCAGTACTTC
TRBJ1-5	NA	TRBV12-3/TRBV12-4	few	CASSSAKVPRALNSNQPQHF	TGTGCCAGCAGTTCGGCGAAGGTACCCCGGGCCCTAAATAGCAATCAGCCCCAGCATTTT
TRBJ2-7	NA	TRBV15	many	CATSRDNGYEQYF	TGTGCCACCAGCAGAGATAACGGTTACGAGCAGTACTTC
TRBJ2-3	NA	TRBV4-3	many	CASSQDAGTDTQYF	TGCGCCAGCAGCCAAGATGCTGGCACAGATACGCAGTATTTT
TRBJ2-2	NA	TRBV7-2	NA	CASSLKGVVTGELFF	TGTGCCAGCAGCTTGAAAGGGGTCGTTACCGGGGAGCTGTTTTTT
TRBJ2-7	NA	TRBV12-3/TRBV12-4	few	CASSFSPILYEQYF	TGTGCCAGCAGTTTTTCCCCCATTCTCTACGAGCAGTACTTC
TRBJ2-7	NA	TRBV7-2	few	CASSLEGGPDAYEQYF	TGTGCCAGCAGCTTAGAAGGGGGACCCGACGCCTACGAGCAGTACTTC
TRBJ2-7	NA	TRBV20-1	few	CSGQSTYEQYF	TGCAGTGGGCAGTCGACCTACGAGCAGTACTTC
TRBJ2-7	TRBD2	TRBV29-1	NA	CSVCSSSGMEEEQYF	TGCAGCGTTTGCAGCTCTAGCGGGATGGAGGAAGAGCAGTACTTC
TRBJ2-3	NA	TRBV5-1	few	CASSLRPGSTDTQYF	TGCGCCAGCAGCTTGAGGCCGGGAAGCACAGATACGCAGTATTTT
TRBJ2-1	TRBD2	TRBV5-1	many	CASSLAPGTSVLNEQFF	TGCGCCAGCAGCTTGGCCCCCGGGACTAGCGTCCTAAATGAGCAGTTCTTC